The 18 T cell receptor beta chains reported below all come from one sample, sequenced in a study of shared clonotypes between healthy human individuals. Measured with immunoSEQ multiplex PCR; TCRdb has only the in-frame clones, and not every one. The top ten clones hold more than 0.95% of a sample with around 2,000,000 clones, roughly 95% of them seen once. CD45RO-negative, CCR7-selected cells formed the naive CD8 fraction, which excluded terminally differentiated effector memory CD45RA+ cells. The sequenced sample consisted of naive CD8+ T cells sorted from blood. Receptors originate from a man between 18 and 35 years old in good health.

On this clone: The identical CDR3 is also encoded by other nucleotide sequences in the sample. The chain joins TRBV10-3 to TRBJ2-5, with D maybe TRBD2 (6 bases). V lost 10 bases and J lost 1, with 13 bases in between. This CDR3 is built from 13 residues. Looked up from germline, CDR1 is ENHRY and CDR2 is SYGVKD. The CDR3 sequence is CATLGGTQETQYF. The CDR3 nucleotides read TGTGCCACTCTCGGCGGGACCCAAGAGACCCAGTACTTC.

The chain recombines TRBV12-5 with TRBJ2-7; TRBD2 might be the D (6 bases). The CDR3 has 16 amino acids. Trimming cost V 3 bases and J 6 bases, with 21 bases left between them. CDR1 and CDR2 (germline): LGHNT, FRNRAP. The CDR3 loop reads CASGFYRRDPDREQYF. The CDR3 DNA reads as TGTGCTAGTGGTTTCTATCGGAGGGATCCCGATCGCGAGCAGTACTTC. Combining the CDR3 with reference TRBV12-5 and TRBJ2-7 gives the whole variable domain DARVTQTPRHKVTEMGQEVTMRCQPILGHNTVFWYRQTMMQGLELLAYFRNRAPLDDSGMPKDRFSAEMPDATLATLKIQPSEPRDSAVYFCASGFYRRDPDREQYFGPGTRLTVT.

The genes are TRBV6-6 and TRBJ2-7, with 8 bases identical to TRBD2. Germline CDR1 MNHNY, CDR2 SVGAGI (reference sequence). J gave up 4 bases and V 7 bases, and 3 bases lay outside the gene matches. The CDR3 spans 12 residues. CDR3 sequence: CASTGTSYEQYF. The CDR3 DNA is TGTGCCAGCACCGGGACTAGTTACGAGCAGTACTTC.

This clone was detected only a few times. The rearrangement joins TRBV6-5 to TRBJ1-1; perhaps TRBD1 as D (5 bases). Germline CDR1 reads MNHEY; CDR2 reads SVGAGI. CDR3 length: 12 residues. V gave up 8 bases and J gave up 8 bases, with 15 bases separating them. The CDR3 sequence: CASEGSGAEAFF. In DNA form, the CDR3 reads TGTGCCAGCGAAGGATCCGGGGCCGAAGCTTTCTTT.

The chain employs TRBV6-6 and TRBJ2-7, with D possibly TRBD2 on 5 matching bases. V was clipped by 2 bases and J by 3 bases, with 11 bases between them. The germline gives CDR1 MNHNY, CDR2 SVGAGI (reference sequence). This CDR3 region has 14 residues. The CDR3 reads CASSYAPGDYEQYF. The CDR3 coding sequence is TGTGCCAGCAGTTACGCCCCCGGGGACTACGAGCAGTACTTC.

This sequence joins TRBV18 and TRBJ2-5, with TRBD2 matching over 15 bases. Germline-derived CDR1 and CDR2 are KGHSH and LQKENI. The ends lost 6 bases at V and 2 bases at J; junction bases unmatched: 4. This CDR3 is built from 16 residues. In DNA form, the CDR3 reads TGTGCCAGCTCGACCGGACTAGCGGGAGGGCAAGAGACCCAGTACTTC. Translating it yields CASSTGLAGGQETQYF.

The J gene is TRBJ2-7, the V gene TRBV29-1; 7 bases align to TRBD2. The ends lost 5 bases at V and 2 bases at J; junction bases unmatched: 6. The CDR3 is 13 amino acids. Germline assignment: CDR1 SQVTM and CDR2 ANQGSEA. CDR3 loop: CSVRAGSAYEQYF. The CDR3 DNA sequence: TGCAGCGTTCGAGCGGGAAGCGCCTACGAGCAGTACTTC.

Remarks on this clone: Different DNA sequences within this sample yield the same CDR3. This rearrangement joins TRBV7-2 to TRBJ2-7, with 9 bases identical to TRBD2. Germline V gene sequence: CDR1 SGHTA, CDR2 FQGNSA. The length of the CDR3 is 13 residues. The V gene end was trimmed by 5 bases and the J gene end by 4 bases; junction bases not matched to a gene: 3. CDR3 bases: TGTGCCAGCAGCCTTACTAGCGGGTACGAGCAGTACTTC. This sequence encodes CASSLTSGYEQYF.

The V gene is TRBV15, the J gene TRBJ2-5; TRBD2 agrees at 8 bases. Germline CDR1 and CDR2: LNHNV and YYDKDF (reference sequence). V lost 5 bases to trimming and J lost 5 bases; unmatched junction nucleotides: 10. The CDR3 consists of 15 residues. DNA for the CDR3: TGTGCCACCAGCGCCTCGACTAGCGTCCGGGAGACCCAGTACTTC. Amino acid sequence: CATSASTSVRETQYF.

The chain joins TRBV7-6 to TRBJ1-3; the match to TRBD1 covers 8 bases. Germline V gene lookup returns CDR1 SGHVS and CDR2 FNYEAQ. The CDR3 is 12 residues long. V trimming: 11 bases; J trimming: 4 bases; junction bases outside the gene matches: 4. The CDR3 nucleotides read TGTGCCGTACAGGGGGACGGAAACACCATATATTTT. Protein sequence: CAVQGDGNTIYF.

J is TRBJ2-1 and V is TRBV5-4; TRBD2 might be the D (6 bases). The CDR3 covers 12 residues. V lost 2 bases and J lost 11, with 11 bases in between. Germline CDR1 is SGHNT and CDR2 is YYREEE (reference sequence). The CDR3: CASSFPSEQQFF. The CDR3 nucleotides are TGTGCCAGCAGCTTTCCTAGCGAACAGCAGTTCTTC.

The V and J genes are TRBV30 and TRBJ1-5; D is unresolved. The germline V gene has CDR1 GTSNPN and CDR2 SVGIG (reference sequence). V was pared by 2 bases and J by 1 base, with 12 bases between. The CDR3 totals 15 residues. The CDR3 bases are TGTGCCTGGAGTTTCAATCCGGGGAGCAATCAGCCCCAGCATTTT. Encoded protein: CAWSFNPGSNQPQHF.

The chain recombines TRBV18 with TRBJ2-5, with D possibly TRBD1 on 5 matching bases. Germline V lookup: CDR1 KGHSH, CDR2 LQKENI. The CDR3 consists of 14 residues. V was shortened by 6 bases and J by 1 base, with 12 bases between the two germline ends. The CDR3 sequence is CASSRLTVQETQYF. CDR3 nucleotide sequence: TGTGCCAGCTCGCGATTGACAGTCCAAGAGACCCAGTACTTC.

The chain links TRBV9 to TRBJ2-7; weak D call: TRBD2 (5 bases). Per germline, CDR1 SGDLS and CDR2 YYNGEE. V was shortened by 3 bases and J by 3 bases, with 16 bases between the two germline ends. The CDR3 loop spans 15 amino acids. The CDR3 sequence: CASSASPGSSYEQYF. The CDR3, as DNA: TGTGCCAGCAGCGCCTCCCCTGGGAGCAGCTACGAGCAGTACTTC.

This clone was found once. V and J are TRBV28 and TRBJ1-5; TRBD1 is a possible D gene (5 bases). V was trimmed by 6 bases and J by 2 bases, leaving 17 bases between them. CDR3 length equals 16 residues. Germline-derived CDR1 and CDR2 are MDHEN and SYDVKM. For the CDR3, the DNA is TGTGCCAGCAGCCCATGGGCGGGGGAAGGCAATCAGCCCCAGCATTTT. This codes for CASSPWAGEGNQPQHF.

The chain joins TRBV20-1 to TRBJ2-7; tentatively, D is TRBD1 (5 bases). The CDR3 contains 11 residues. From germline, CDR1 is DFQATT and CDR2 SNEGSKA (reference sequence). The CDR3 protein is CSPVTGSEQYF. CDR3 DNA: TGCAGCCCGGTTACAGGTTCCGAGCAGTACTTC.

The chain carries TRBV2 and TRBJ1-1, with D hard to call. The CDR3 has 11 residues. The ends were cut back, 5 bases at V and 0 bases at J, with 1 base in the middle. Germline CDR1 reads SNHLY; CDR2 reads FYNNEI. CDR3 protein: CASSMNTEAFF. In DNA form, the CDR3 reads TGTGCCAGCAGTATGAACACTGAAGCTTTCTTT.

The chain recombines TRBV5-6 with TRBJ2-5; weak D call: TRBD1 (6 bases). The germline CDR1 and CDR2 sequences are SGHDT and YYEEEE. The CDR3 is made up of 18 amino acids. Deletions cut 1 base from V and 0 bases from J, with 19 bases between. This chain's CDR3 is CASSLNRDPEGYQETQYF. The CDR3 bases are TGTGCCAGCAGCTTGAACAGGGACCCTGAGGGGTACCAAGAGACCCAGTACTTC.